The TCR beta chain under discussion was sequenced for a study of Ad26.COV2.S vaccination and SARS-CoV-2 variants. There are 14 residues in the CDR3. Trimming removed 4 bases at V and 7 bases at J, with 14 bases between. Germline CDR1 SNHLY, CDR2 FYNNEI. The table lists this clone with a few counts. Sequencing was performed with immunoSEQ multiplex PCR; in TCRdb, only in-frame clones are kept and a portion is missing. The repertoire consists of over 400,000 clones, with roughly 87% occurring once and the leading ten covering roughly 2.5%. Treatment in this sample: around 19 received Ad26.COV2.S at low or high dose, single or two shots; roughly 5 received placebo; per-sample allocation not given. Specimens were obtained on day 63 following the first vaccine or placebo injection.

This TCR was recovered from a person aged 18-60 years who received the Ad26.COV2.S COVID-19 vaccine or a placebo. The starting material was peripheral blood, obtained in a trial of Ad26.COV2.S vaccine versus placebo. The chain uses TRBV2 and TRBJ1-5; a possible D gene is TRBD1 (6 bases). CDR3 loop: CASSVGTPGQPQHF. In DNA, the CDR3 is TGTGCCAGCAGTGTTGGGACACCCGGACAGCCCCAGCATTTT.